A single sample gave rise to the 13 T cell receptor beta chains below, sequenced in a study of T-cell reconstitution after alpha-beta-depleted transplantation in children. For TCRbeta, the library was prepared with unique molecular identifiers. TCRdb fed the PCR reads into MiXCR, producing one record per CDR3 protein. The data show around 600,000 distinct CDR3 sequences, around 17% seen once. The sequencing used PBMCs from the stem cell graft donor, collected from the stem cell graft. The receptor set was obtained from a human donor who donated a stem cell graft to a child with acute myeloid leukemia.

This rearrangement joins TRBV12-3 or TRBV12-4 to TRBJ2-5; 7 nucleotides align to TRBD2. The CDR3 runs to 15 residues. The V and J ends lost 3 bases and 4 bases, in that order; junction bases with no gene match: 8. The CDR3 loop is CASSLRLAGTETQYF. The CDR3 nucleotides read TGTGCCAGCAGTTTGCGACTAGCCGGAACAGAGACCCAGTACTTC.

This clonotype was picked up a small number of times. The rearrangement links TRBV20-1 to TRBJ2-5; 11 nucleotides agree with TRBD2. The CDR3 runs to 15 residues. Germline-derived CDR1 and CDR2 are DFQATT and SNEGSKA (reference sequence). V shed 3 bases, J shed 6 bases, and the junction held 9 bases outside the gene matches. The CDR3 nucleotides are TGCAGTGCTAGGGACCGACTAGCGGGGCGGAAGACCCAGTACTTC. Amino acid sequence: CSARDRLAGRKTQYF.

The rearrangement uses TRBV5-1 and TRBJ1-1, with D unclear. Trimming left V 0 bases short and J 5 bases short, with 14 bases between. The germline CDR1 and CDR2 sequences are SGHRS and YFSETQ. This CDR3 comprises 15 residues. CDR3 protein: CASSLEVGRWTEAFF. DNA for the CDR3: TGCGCCAGCAGCTTGGAGGTAGGGCGTTGGACTGAAGCTTTCTTT.

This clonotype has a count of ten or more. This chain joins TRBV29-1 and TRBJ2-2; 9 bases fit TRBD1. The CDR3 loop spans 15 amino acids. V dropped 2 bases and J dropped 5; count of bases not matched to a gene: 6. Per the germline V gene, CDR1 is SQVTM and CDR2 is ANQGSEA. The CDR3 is CSVERRQGGTGELFF. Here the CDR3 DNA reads TGCAGCGTTGAACGAAGACAGGGGGGGACCGGGGAGCTGTTTTTT.

CDR3 in amino acids: CASSNGLTSSYNEQFF. As DNA, the CDR3 is TGCGCCAGCAGCAACGGACTCACCAGCTCCTACAATGAGCAGTTCTTC. The chain is built from TRBV5-1 and TRBJ2-1; perhaps TRBD2 as D (5 bases). V was shortened by 4 bases and J by 0 bases, with 14 bases between the two germline ends. The CDR3 sequence is 16 residues long. Germline V CDR1 and CDR2: SGHRS, YFSETQ.

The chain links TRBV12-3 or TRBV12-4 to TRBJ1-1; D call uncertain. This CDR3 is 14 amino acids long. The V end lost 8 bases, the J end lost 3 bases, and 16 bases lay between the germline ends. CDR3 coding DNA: TGTGCCAGCCAGACCTTTGTCGTCGACACTGAAGCTTTCTTT. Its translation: CASQTFVVDTEAFF.

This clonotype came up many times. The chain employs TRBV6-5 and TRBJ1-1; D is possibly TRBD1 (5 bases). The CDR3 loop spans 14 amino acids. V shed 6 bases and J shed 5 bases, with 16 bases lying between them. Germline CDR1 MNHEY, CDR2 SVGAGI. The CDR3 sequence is CASSRGTSGTEAFF. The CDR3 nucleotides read TGTGCCAGCAGCCGCGGGACGAGCGGTACTGAAGCTTTCTTT.

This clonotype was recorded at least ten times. The CDR3 DNA is TGTGCCAGCAGAAAGGGCCAGGGGCACGTTGGGACTGAAGCTTTCTTT. Its translation is CASRKGQGHVGTEAFF. The chain links TRBV12-3 or TRBV12-4 to TRBJ1-1; D possibly corresponds to TRBD1 (6 bases). The V end was cut by 6 bases, the J end by 5 bases, with 22 bases between. The CDR3 is 16 residues long.

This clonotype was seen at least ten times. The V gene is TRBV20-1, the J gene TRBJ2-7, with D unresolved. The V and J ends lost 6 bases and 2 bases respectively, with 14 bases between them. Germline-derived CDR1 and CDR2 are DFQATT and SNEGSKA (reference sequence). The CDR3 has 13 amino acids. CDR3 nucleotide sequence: TGCAGTGCCCTCGTTCCAACCCCCTACGAGCAGTACGTC. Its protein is CSALVPTPYEQYV.

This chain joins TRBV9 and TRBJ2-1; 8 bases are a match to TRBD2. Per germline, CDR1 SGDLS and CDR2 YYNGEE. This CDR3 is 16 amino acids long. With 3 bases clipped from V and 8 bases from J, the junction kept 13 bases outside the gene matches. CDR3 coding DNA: TGTGCCAGCAGCGAAAAGCCGGGACTAGGGCCCGATGAGCAGTTCTTC. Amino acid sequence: CASSEKPGLGPDEQFF.

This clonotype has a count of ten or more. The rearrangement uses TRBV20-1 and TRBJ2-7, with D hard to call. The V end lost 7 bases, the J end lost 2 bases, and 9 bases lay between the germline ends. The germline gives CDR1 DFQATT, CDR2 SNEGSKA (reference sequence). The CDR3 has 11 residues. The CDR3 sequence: CSVYGPYEQYF. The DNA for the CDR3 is TGCAGTGTTTACGGCCCCTACGAGCAGTACTTC.

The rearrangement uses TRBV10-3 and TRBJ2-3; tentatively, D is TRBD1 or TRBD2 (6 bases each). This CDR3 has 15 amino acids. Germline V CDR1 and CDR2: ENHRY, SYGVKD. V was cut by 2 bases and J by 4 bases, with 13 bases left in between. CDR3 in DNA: TGTGCCATCAGTGAGGTGGGGGGCGAAGCAGATACGCAGTATTTT. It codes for CAISEVGGEADTQYF.

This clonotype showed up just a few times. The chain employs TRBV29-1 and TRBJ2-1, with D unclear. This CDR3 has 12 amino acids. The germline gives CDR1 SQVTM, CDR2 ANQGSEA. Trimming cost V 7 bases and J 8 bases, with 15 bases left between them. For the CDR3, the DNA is TGCAGCGAGCTGGTGGGGTGGGATGAGCAGTTCTTC. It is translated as CSELVGWDEQFF.